The clone carrying this TCR beta chain has just a few counts. Its antigen is unknown. Germline CDR1 and CDR2: SGHTA and FQGNSA. The length of the CDR3 is 17 residues. The J segment lost 4 bases and the V segment lost 5 bases, leaving 15 bases of the junction unmatched. The sample comes from a study of post-analysis software for immune sequencing data. The wider study: Recorded subtypes: relapsing-remitting, secondary progressive, progressive-relapsing; some patients unannotated.

Incorporated into the TCR beta cDNA libraries were unique molecular identifiers, which served to reduce PCR and sequencing biases. A single record per CDR3 protein comes from TCRdb applying MiXCR to the PCR reads. The sample shows roughly 700,000 distinct CDR3 sequences, approximately 30% of them seen only once. Study-level points and caveats: Several TRBV segments, TRBV5-6, TRBV5-1 and TRBV20-1 among them, were found more frequent in patients than controls.

Material: blood. This receptor was obtained from a girl aged 5-17 years with multiple sclerosis. The chain carries TRBV7-2 and TRBJ2-3, with 7 nucleotides matching TRBD1. The CDR3 here is CASSPISRGRSPDTQYF. Here the CDR3 DNA reads TGTGCCAGCAGCCCGATAAGTAGGGGGCGCTCGCCAGATACGCAGTATTTT. The complete variable domain, with remaining parts taken from reference TRBV7-2 and TRBJ2-3, reads GAGVSQSPSNKVTEKGKDVELRCDPISGHTALYWYRQSLGQGLEFLIYFQGNSAPDKSGLPSDRFSAERTGGSVSTLTIQRTQQEDSAVYLCASSPISRGRSPDTQYFGPGTRLTVL.